Each of the 2 T cell receptor beta chains below was sequenced from the same sample in a study of T cells in Graves' hyperthyroidism and ophthalmopathy. Template material for amplifying TCR beta CDR3 regions consisted of RNA transcripts. The HTBI primer set drove a first-round RT-PCR of the TCR CDR3. A single record per CDR3 protein comes from TCRdb applying MiXCR to the multiplex PCR reads. The sample records 300,000 to 500,000 distinct CDR3 sequences, about 15% being singletons. The sequencing input was blood. These receptors originate from a woman aged 25 to 39 with Graves' hyperthyroidism.

This clonotype was counted ten times or more. The genes are TRBV2 and TRBJ1-1; D possibly corresponds to TRBD1 (5 bases). From germline, CDR1 is SNHLY and CDR2 FYNNEI. This CDR3 has 13 amino acids. Between the trimmed V and J ends, which lost 6 bases and 5 bases, there was a span of 13 bases. Here the CDR3 DNA reads TGTGCCAGCAGCGTACGGGACGTAACTGAAGCTTTCTTT. Translated: CASSVRDVTEAFF.

This clonotype was seen many times. The chain is built from TRBV6-1 and TRBJ2-5; 13 bases fit TRBD2. This CDR3 spans 20 amino acids. The germline gives CDR1 MNHNS, CDR2 SASEGT. With V trimmed by 6 bases and J by 4 bases, 20 bases remained unmatched. The CDR3 here is CASSTLSGLAGEDAVETQYF. DNA of the CDR3: TGTGCCAGCAGCACACTTTCCGGACTAGCGGGAGAGGATGCGGTAGAGACCCAGTACTTC.